This is a list of T cell receptor beta chains from one sample in a study of Ad26.COV2.S vaccination and SARS-CoV-2 variants. This table comes from immunoSEQ multiplex PCR, and its TCRdb copy is limited to in-frame clones, with some not included. The data show approximately 300,000 clones, with about 85% seen just once and approximately 2.1% held by the top ten. The sample was peripheral blood, taken in a trial of Ad26.COV2.S vaccine versus placebo. These receptors were collected from a person between 18 and 65 years old who received the Ad26.COV2.S COVID-19 vaccine or a placebo. The CDR3 runs from the conserved cysteine through the conserved F or W. D genes are given only for firm matches. Clone sizes are given selectively: once, few, many, or a class where the clone is expanded.

NA	TRBV4-2	TRBJ2-3	NA	CASNGRGRRDTQYF	TGTGCCAGCAATGGGCGGGGGCGGAGAGATACGCAGTATTTT
NA	TRBV6-5	TRBJ1-5	NA	CASTTSRQPQHF	TGTGCCAGCACCACTTCAAGGCAGCCCCAGCATTTT
TRBD2	TRBV11-3	TRBJ2-3	NA	CASSFPGLAGGLRSDTQYF	TGTGCCAGCAGCTTTCCGGGACTAGCGGGGGGGCTGCGATCAGATACGCAGTATTTT
NA	TRBV6-5	TRBJ2-2	NA	CASSYIPGTGELFF	TGTGCCAGCAGTTATATACCCGGCACCGGGGAGCTGTTTTTT
NA	TRBV7-3	TRBJ2-2	NA	CASSHGARGHTGELFF	TGTGCCAGCAGCCACGGAGCCAGGGGTCACACCGGGGAGCTGTTTTTT
TRBD2	TRBV2	TRBJ2-1	NA	CASSELAGGRGEQFF	TGTGCCAGCAGTGAACTGGCGGGGGGGCGAGGTGAGCAGTTCTTC
NA	TRBV10-1	TRBJ1-1	NA	CATPEEAFF	TGCGCCACCCCAGAAGAAGCTTTCTTT
TRBD1	TRBV7-2	TRBJ2-4	NA	CASSLSGTGARGIQYF	TGTGCCAGCAGCTTATCCGGGACAGGGGCTCGTGGCATTCAGTACTTC
NA	TRBV5-1	TRBJ1-1	NA	CASSLQGGGYTEAFF	TGCGCCAGCAGCTTACAGGGTGGCGGTTACACTGAAGCTTTCTTT
NA	TRBV27	TRBJ1-1	few	CASSFRRNTEAFF	TGTGCCAGCAGTTTCAGGAGAAACACTGAAGCTTTCTTT
TRBD1	TRBV9	TRBJ2-1	NA	CASSGTGTGVGEQFF	TGTGCCAGCAGCGGAACCGGGACAGGGGTCGGTGAGCAGTTCTTC
NA	TRBV5-1	TRBJ2-1	NA	CASSLQGLGTYNEQFF	TGCGCCAGCAGCTTGCAGGGTTTGGGGACCTACAATGAGCAGTTCTTC
TRBD1	TRBV12-5	TRBJ2-3	NA	CASGLSVQGYTDTQYF	TGTGCTAGTGGCCTGAGTGTACAGGGGTACACAGATACGCAGTATTTT
NA	TRBV6-5	TRBJ2-5	NA	CASSRVGTQYF	TGTGCCAGCAGCAGGGTAGGGACCCAGTACTTC
TRBD1	TRBV11-3	TRBJ1-1	NA	CASSPGQGRGGITEAFF	TGTGCCAGCAGCCCTGGACAGGGGCGGGGGGGGATCACTGAAGCTTTCTTT
NA	TRBV7-9	TRBJ2-7	few	CASNVWEGEQYF	TGTGCCAGCAATGTGTGGGAAGGGGAGCAGTACTTC
TRBD1	TRBV24-1	TRBJ1-2	NA	CATSDHGQGASLRDGYTF	TGTGCCACCAGTGACCACGGACAGGGGGCGAGTCTGCGTGATGGCTACACCTTC
NA	TRBV5-5	TRBJ1-1	NA	CASSWDPGAKTEAFF	TGTGCCAGCAGCTGGGATCCGGGGGCAAAAACTGAAGCTTTCTTT
TRBD1	TRBV28	TRBJ1-1	NA	CASTDLLGQAKGNTEAFF	TGTGCCAGCACCGATCTTCTGGGACAGGCGAAAGGGAACACTGAAGCTTTCTTT
NA	TRBV10-3	TRBJ2-1	NA	CAISELGGDNNEQFF	TGTGCCATCAGTGAGCTCGGCGGGGACAACAATGAGCAGTTCTTC
NA	TRBV7-9	TRBJ2-7	NA	CASSFGTLGTEQYF	TGTGCCAGCAGCTTCGGGACCCTGGGAACCGAGCAGTACTTC
NA	TRBV7-9	TRBJ1-3	NA	CASSAQGGGNTIYF	TGTGCCAGCAGCGCACAGGGAGGGGGAAACACCATATATTTT
NA	TRBV4-2	TRBJ1-4	NA	CASSQDLVDGKLFF	TGTGCCAGCAGCCAAGATTTGGTCGATGGAAAACTGTTTTTT
TRBD1	TRBV2	TRBJ2-3	NA	CASSGTGPTDTQYF	TGTGCCAGCAGTGGGACAGGGCCCACAGATACGCAGTATTTT
NA	TRBV7-8	TRBJ1-2	NA	CASSFEHGGRYGYTF	TGTGCCAGCAGCTTCGAACATGGGGGCCGGTATGGCTACACCTTC
TRBD1	TRBV6-1	TRBJ1-2	NA	CASSEAGGWSGYTF	TGTGCCAGCAGTGAGGCAGGGGGCTGGAGTGGCTACACCTTC
TRBD2	TRBV14	TRBJ2-1	once	CASSIGLARSYNEQFF	TGTGCCAGCAGCATCGGACTAGCTAGATCTTACAATGAGCAGTTCTTC
TRBD1	TRBV6-1	TRBJ1-6	NA	CASSENPGTGGPPLHF	TGTGCCAGCAGTGAAAACCCCGGGACAGGGGGCCCACCCCTCCACTTT
NA	TRBV19	TRBJ1-2	NA	CATSEGGWYGYTF	TGTGCCACCTCAGAAGGGGGTTGGTATGGCTACACCTTC
NA	TRBV7-3	TRBJ1-2	NA	CASSPGVSGYTF	TGTGCCAGCAGTCCAGGGGTGTCTGGCTACACCTTC
TRBD1	TRBV3-1/TRBV3-2	TRBJ1-1	NA	CASSQGTAPSEAFF	TGTGCCAGCAGCCAGGGGACAGCCCCCTCTGAAGCTTTCTTT
NA	TRBV7-9	TRBJ1-1	many	CASSLWRGEAFF	TGTGCCAGCAGCTTGTGGAGGGGAGAAGCTTTCTTT
NA	TRBV4-1	TRBJ2-1	NA	CASSRVGDEQFF	TGCGCCAGCAGCCGGGTCGGTGATGAGCAGTTCTTC
NA	TRBV5-1	TRBJ2-7	once	CASSFDSFRGEQYF	TGCGCCAGCAGCTTCGACTCCTTTCGGGGCGAGCAGTACTTC
NA	TRBV28	TRBJ2-4	NA	CASRDSEAKNIQYF	TGTGCCAGCCGAGACAGTGAAGCCAAAAACATTCAGTACTTC
NA	TRBV28	TRBJ1-5	NA	CASSLFSGPGQPQHF	TGTGCCAGCAGTTTATTTTCCGGTCCAGGGCAGCCCCAGCATTTT
TRBD1	TRBV7-2	TRBJ1-2	NA	CASSRFPGQGADGYTF	TGTGCCAGCAGCCGGTTTCCGGGACAGGGGGCTGATGGCTACACCTTC
NA	TRBV20-1	TRBJ1-6	NA	CSASKGSQLPLHF	TGCAGTGCTAGTAAAGGGTCTCAATTACCCCTCCACTTT
NA	TRBV27	TRBJ1-5	NA	CASSSLRPQHF	TGTGCCAGCAGTTCCTTACGGCCCCAGCATTTT
NA	TRBV6-5	TRBJ1-1	NA	CASSYRTSGFTEAFF	TGTGCCAGCAGTTACCGCACCTCGGGGTTCACTGAAGCTTTCTTT
TRBD1	TRBV11-2	TRBJ2-7	NA	CASSLAGGVGEQYF	TGTGCCAGCAGCTTAGCAGGGGGAGTTGGCGAGCAGTACTTC
NA	TRBV29-1	TRBJ1-1	NA	CSVEEAGLNTEAFF	TGCAGCGTTGAAGAGGCAGGTTTAAACACTGAAGCTTTCTTT
NA	TRBV28	TRBJ2-7	NA	CASSLRAHEQYF	TGTGCCAGCAGTTTACGGGCCCACGAGCAGTACTTC
NA	TRBV12-3/TRBV12-4	TRBJ1-1	once	CASSTQAEAFF	TGTGCCAGCAGTACTCAGGCTGAAGCTTTCTTT
NA	TRBV3-1/TRBV3-2	TRBJ1-2	NA	CASSQDLTLAGGYTF	TGTGCCAGCAGCCAAGATTTGACACTGGCGGGTGGCTACACCTTC
TRBD2	TRBV7-2	TRBJ2-3	once	CASSLRLAGGQPDTQYF	TGTGCCAGCAGCTTACGGCTAGCGGGGGGGCAGCCAGATACGCAGTATTTT
TRBD1	TRBV3-1/TRBV3-2	TRBJ2-5	NA	CASSPSGGTGLSQYF	TGTGCCAGCAGCCCAAGTGGAGGGACAGGGCTTTCCCAGTACTTC
NA	TRBV5-1	TRBJ1-6	NA	CASSLGADTYNSPLHF	TGCGCCAGCAGCTTGGGGGCAGACACATATAATTCACCCCTCCACTTT
NA	TRBV6-5	TRBJ1-6	NA	CASSDSGSPSPLHF	TGTGCCAGCAGTGACTCAGGGAGCCCTTCACCCCTCCACTTT
TRBD2	TRBV4-1	TRBJ2-3	NA	CASSQVYLTSGGHSTDTQYF	TGCGCCAGCAGCCAGGTATATCTGACTAGCGGGGGCCATAGCACAGATACGCAGTATTTT